This T cell receptor (beta chain) was documented in a study of cytomegalovirus exposure and HLA in healthy donors. This clone was picked up one time. One end of the junction does not line up with germline, which may come from a read error. Germline loops: CDR1 SGHTA, CDR2 FQGNSA. This CDR3 has 15 residues. The study ran its PCR with 60 Vbeta and 13 Jbeta primers. Using immunoSEQ multiplex PCR, the repertoire was profiled, and TCRdb retains in-frame clones only, with some absent. Here the sample spans around 150,000 clones, approximately 80% being singletons. Sequenced sample: PBMCs. The V and J genes are TRBV7-2 and TRBJ1-4; 9 bases map to TRBD1. The source is a woman aged 25 to 39 in good health and CMV-seropositive. CDR3: CAGSHNTGGGEKLFF. CDR3 DNA sequence: TGTGCCGGCAGCCATAATACAGGGGGCGGTGAAAAACTGTTTTTT.